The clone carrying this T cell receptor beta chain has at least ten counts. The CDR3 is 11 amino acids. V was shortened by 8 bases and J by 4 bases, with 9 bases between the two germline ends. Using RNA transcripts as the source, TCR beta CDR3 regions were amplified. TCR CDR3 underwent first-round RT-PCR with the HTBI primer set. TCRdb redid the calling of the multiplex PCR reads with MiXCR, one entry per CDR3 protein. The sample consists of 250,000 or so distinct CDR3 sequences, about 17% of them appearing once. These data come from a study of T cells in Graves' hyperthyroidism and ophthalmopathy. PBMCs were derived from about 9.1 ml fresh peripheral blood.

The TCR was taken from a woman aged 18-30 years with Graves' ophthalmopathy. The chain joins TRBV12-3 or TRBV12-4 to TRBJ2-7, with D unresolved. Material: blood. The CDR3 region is CASGNYYEQYF. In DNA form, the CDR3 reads TGTGCCAGCGGGAATTATTACGAGCAGTACTTC.